A selection of T cell receptor beta chains follows, all from one sample in a study of Ad26.COV2.S vaccination and SARS-CoV-2 variants. Only in-frame clones appear in the TCRdb table, and some are missing; sequencing was by immunoSEQ multiplex PCR. Of almost 400,000 clones listed, 70% to 90% are singletons. Here the sequenced sample was peripheral blood, taken in a trial of Ad26.COV2.S vaccine versus placebo. Every receptor here comes from a person between 18 and 60 years old who received the Ad26.COV2.S COVID-19 vaccine or a placebo. The CDR3 runs from the conserved cysteine through the conserved F or W. A D gene is named only where the DNA matches it firmly. The size field is filled for only some rows; it gives once, few, many or a size class.

j_gene,d_gene,v_gene,abundance,CDR3nt,CDR3aa
TRBJ2-1,TRBD2,TRBV5-1,.,TGCGCCAGCAGCCCCCAAAGCGGGAGCTCCTACAATGAGCAGTTCTTC,CASSPQSGSSYNEQFF
TRBJ2-3,.,TRBV3-1/TRBV3-2,.,TGTGCCAGCAGCCAAGCTGGAGCAGATACGCAGTATTTT,CASSQAGADTQYF
TRBJ1-4,.,TRBV30,.,TGTGCCTGGACAGAGAATGAAAAACTGTTTTTT,CAWTENEKLFF
TRBJ2-2,TRBD2,TRBV6-4,.,TGTGCCAGCAGTGCTGGAGCGGGACGTACCGGGGAGCTGTTTTTT,CASSAGAGRTGELFF
TRBJ2-1,.,TRBV6-2/TRBV6-3,.,TGTGCCAGCAGTAGTATTCGGGGGGCGAAGAATGAGCAGTTCTTC,CASSSIRGAKNEQFF
TRBJ2-3,.,TRBV5-1,.,TGCGCCAGCAAAGGGGGAGGTACCGCAGATACGCAGTATTTT,CASKGGGTADTQYF
TRBJ1-2,.,TRBV19,once,TGTGCCAGTAGTACTGGACAGCAGTACTATGGCTACACCTTC,CASSTGQQYYGYTF
TRBJ2-4,.,TRBV27,.,TGTGCCAGCAGATCGCCTTTGCGATTCCGCAAGAAAAACATTCAGTACTTC,CASRSPLRFRKKNIQYF
TRBJ1-1,.,TRBV3-1/TRBV3-2,.,TGTGCCAGCAGCCAAGTAGGGGAGGGGGGCACTGAAGCTTTCTTT,CASSQVGEGGTEAFF
TRBJ1-2,.,TRBV27,.,TGTGCCGCTGCGAGGGGGGGCAACTATGGCTACACCTTC,CAAARGGNYGYTF
TRBJ2-3,.,TRBV7-3,.,TGTGCCAGCAGCTTAGACCCCGCTTATACGCAGTATTTT,CASSLDPAYTQYF
TRBJ2-7,.,TRBV28,.,TGTGCCAGGACGAACGAGCAGTACTTC,CARTNEQYF
TRBJ2-5,TRBD1,TRBV6-2/TRBV6-3,.,TGTGCCAGCAGTCCCCCGGGACAGGTTCGAACCCAGTACTTC,CASSPPGQVRTQYF
TRBJ2-3,.,TRBV6-1,.,TGTGCCAGCAGTGAAAGGAGGACAGATACGCAGTATTTT,CASSERRTDTQYF
TRBJ1-3,.,TRBV12-3/TRBV12-4,.,TGTGCCAGCAGTTTTGAGGGAAACACCATATATTTT,CASSFEGNTIYF
TRBJ2-2,.,TRBV11-1,.,TGTGCCAGCAGCTTACGAGGGGCCCGTACCGGGGAGCTGTTTTTT,CASSLRGARTGELFF
TRBJ1-1,.,TRBV5-1,.,TGCGCCAGCAGCTTGGATTCAAACACTGAAGCTTTCTTT,CASSLDSNTEAFF
TRBJ2-2,TRBD2,TRBV5-6,.,TGTGCCAGCAGCTTGGACGGACTAGCGGGAGGGAACACCGGGGAGCTGTTTTTT,CASSLDGLAGGNTGELFF
TRBJ2-7,TRBD1,TRBV5-4,.,TGTGCCAGCAGCTGGGACAGGACCTCCTACGAGCAGTACTTC,CASSWDRTSYEQYF
TRBJ1-4,TRBD1,TRBV19,.,TGTGCCAGTGCGACAGGGCTTAATGAAAAACTGTTTTTT,CASATGLNEKLFF
TRBJ2-1,.,TRBV7-9,.,TGTGCCAGCAGCTTAGGACAGGCCAGCTCCTACAATGAGCAGTTCTTC,CASSLGQASSYNEQFF
TRBJ2-1,.,TRBV4-2,once,TGTGCCAGCAGCCAAGCGAGAGGGGACTCCAATGAGCAGTTCTTC,CASSQARGDSNEQFF
TRBJ2-5,.,TRBV10-2,few,TGCGCCAGCAGTCGTCTAGGACAGCAAGAGACCCAGTACTTC,CASSRLGQQETQYF
TRBJ2-1,.,TRBV2,.,TGTGCCAGCACTTTTAGCCTGCCCCCCGGGTTCTTC,CASTFSLPPGFF
TRBJ2-7,.,TRBV4-3,.,TGCGCCAGCAGCTTTGGGCTCCAGACTTTATACGAGCAGTACTTC,CASSFGLQTLYEQYF
TRBJ1-3,.,TRBV5-1,.,TGCGCCAGCAGCTTGGGATCCGGGGGAGGGATGAACACCATATATTTT,CASSLGSGGGMNTIYF
TRBJ2-1,TRBD2,TRBV7-9,once,TGTGCCAGCAGCCTCACTAGCGGGTTGTACAATGAGCAGTTCTTC,CASSLTSGLYNEQFF
TRBJ2-7,.,TRBV6-6,.,TGTGCCAGCAAACTACCGGGACCGTCCTACGAGCAGTACTTC,CASKLPGPSYEQYF
TRBJ1-2,.,TRBV2,.,TGTGCCAGCAGTGAGGAGGGGACGAACTATGGCTACACCTTC,CASSEEGTNYGYTF
TRBJ2-7,TRBD1,TRBV7-9,.,TGTGCCAGCAGCTCCGGGACAGGGTCCTACGAGCAGTACTTC,CASSSGTGSYEQYF
TRBJ1-5,TRBD1,TRBV10-3,.,TGTGCCAGCCGACAGGGCGATAGCAATCAGCCCCAGCATTTT,CASRQGDSNQPQHF
TRBJ2-1,.,TRBV4-2,.,TGTGCCAGCAGCCAAGATGGGGACTCCCGAAGGGCGCAGTTCTTC,CASSQDGDSRRAQFF
TRBJ2-7,TRBD2,TRBV5-8,.,TGTGCCAGCAGCTTGGCCGGGACTAGCGGATTTTACGAGCAGTACTTC,CASSLAGTSGFYEQYF
TRBJ2-3,TRBD1,TRBV5-1,.,TGCGCCAGCAGTTCGGGGACAGGGGGCACAGATACGCAGTATTTT,CASSSGTGGTDTQYF
TRBJ2-1,TRBD2,TRBV28,.,TGTGCCAGCAGTTTATTGGCGGGAGGGGTGAATGAGCAGTTCTTC,CASSLLAGGVNEQFF
TRBJ2-7,.,TRBV28,.,TGTGCCAGCAGTTTATTGGGTTCGGGGCAGCTGGTTGCGCAGCAGTACTTC,CASSLLGSGQLVAQQYF
TRBJ2-2,TRBD1,TRBV19,.,TGTGCCAGTAGTATAGATCGAACAGGGACAGGGGTAACCGGGGAGCTGTTTTTT,CASSIDRTGTGVTGELFF
TRBJ2-1,TRBD2,TRBV5-1,.,TGCGCCAGCAGCTTGGGCGGGACTAGCGGGAGTGATGAGCAGTTCTTC,CASSLGGTSGSDEQFF
TRBJ2-1,.,TRBV6-1,.,TGTGCCAGCAGTGAAGGGTTTGGCTCCTACAATGAGCAGTTCTTC,CASSEGFGSYNEQFF
TRBJ1-1,.,TRBV19,.,TGTGCCAGTAAAAAGGCAGGGGCCCTAAGGAAAGCTTTCTTT,CASKKAGALRKAFF
TRBJ1-5,.,TRBV10-3,.,TGTGCCATCAGTGAGTCCGGGGGCCTCAATCAGCCCCAGCATTTT,CAISESGGLNQPQHF
TRBJ1-5,TRBD1,TRBV27,.,TGTGCCAGCAGTGAGACAGGGTGGAGCAATCAGCCCCAGCATTTT,CASSETGWSNQPQHF
TRBJ2-1,.,TRBV28,.,TGTGCCAGCAGACCTGCGAGAGGGGAGCCCTACAATGAGCAGTTCTTC,CASRPARGEPYNEQFF
TRBJ2-5,.,TRBV11-3,.,TGTGCCAGCAGCACCCGGGGCGGTCTCGGGGAGACCCAGTACTTC,CASSTRGGLGETQYF
TRBJ2-7,.,TRBV2,.,TGTGCCAGCAGGGTGCTCATCTACTACGAGCAGTACTTC,CASRVLIYYEQYF
TRBJ1-1,.,TRBV5-1,.,TGCGCCAGCAGCTTAGGATTTCCTACCAACACTGAAGCTTTCTTT,CASSLGFPTNTEAFF
TRBJ2-3,.,TRBV4-3,.,TGCGCCAGCAGCCAACGACCTGGGGATACGCAGTATTTT,CASSQRPGDTQYF
TRBJ2-7,.,TRBV28,.,TGTGCCAGCAGCCCGGACAGCCTGAGGGAGCAGTACTTC,CASSPDSLREQYF
TRBJ1-5,.,TRBV6-4,.,TGTGCCACGGGCAGTACCGTGAATCAGCCCCAGCATTTT,CATGSTVNQPQHF
TRBJ2-3,TRBD2,TRBV6-5,once,TGTGCCAGCAGTTACGAGCGGGGGAGCACAGATACGCAGTATTTT,CASSYERGSTDTQYF
TRBJ2-5,.,TRBV7-2,.,TGTGCCAGCAGTTACCCTAACAAAGAGACCCAGTACTTC,CASSYPNKETQYF
TRBJ1-6,.,TRBV30,.,TGTGCCTGGAGTGTACTGAATTCTGGACAGTTTAATTCACCCCTCCACTTT,CAWSVLNSGQFNSPLHF
TRBJ2-7,.,TRBV29-1,once,TGCAGCGCCGGGACCTACGAGCAGTACTTC,CSAGTYEQYF
TRBJ2-1,TRBD1,TRBV28,.,TGTGCCAGCAGTCGGACAGGGAGCGATGAGCAGTTCTTC,CASSRTGSDEQFF
TRBJ2-7,TRBD2,TRBV27,.,TGTGCCAGCAGTTTCTCCCCTAGCGGGAGGGACGAGCAGTACTTC,CASSFSPSGRDEQYF
TRBJ2-3,TRBD1,TRBV3-1/TRBV3-2,.,TGTGCCAGCAGCTACAGGGGTACGCAGTATTTT,CASSYRGTQYF
TRBJ1-2,TRBD1,TRBV29-1,.,TGCAGCGTTGAAGGGACAGGGGATATAGGCTACACCTTC,CSVEGTGDIGYTF
TRBJ1-2,.,TRBV4-1,.,TGCGCCAGCAGCCAAGTGGGGGCCCGGCCGGGGGACTATGGCTACACCTTC,CASSQVGARPGDYGYTF
TRBJ2-7,.,TRBV11-3,.,TGTGCCAGCAGCCCCTCCAGGCTTGACGAGCAGTACTTC,CASSPSRLDEQYF
TRBJ2-1,TRBD2,TRBV2,once,TGTGCCAGCATGGGGGGAAGCGGGAGTGTCTACAATGAGCAGTTCTTC,CASMGGSGSVYNEQFF